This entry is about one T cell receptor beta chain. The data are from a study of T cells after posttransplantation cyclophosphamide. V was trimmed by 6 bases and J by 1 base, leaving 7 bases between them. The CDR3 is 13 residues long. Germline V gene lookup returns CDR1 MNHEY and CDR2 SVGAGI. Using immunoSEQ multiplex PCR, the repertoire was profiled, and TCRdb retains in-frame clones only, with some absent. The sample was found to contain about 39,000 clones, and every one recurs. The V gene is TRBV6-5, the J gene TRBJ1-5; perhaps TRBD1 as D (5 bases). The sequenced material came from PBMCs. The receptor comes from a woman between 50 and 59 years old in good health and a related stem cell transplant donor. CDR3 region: CASRTESNQPQHF. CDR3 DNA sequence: TGTGCCAGCAGGACAGAGAGCAATCAGCCCCAGCATTTT.